Below, 18 T cell receptor beta chains from the same sample are listed, as sequenced in a study of T cell clonotyping in hematopoietic cell transplantation. Data came from immunoSEQ multiplex PCR; TCRdb stores just in-frame clones and leaves some out. The data show 6,000 or so clones, with 32% seen just once and 15% to 20% held by the top ten. The input for sequencing was peripheral blood mononuclear cells, taken 30 days after allogeneic stem cell transplant. The receptors originated from a female patient in her forties or fifties who had an allogeneic stem cell transplant from an unrelated donor, so the T cells may come from the graft donor. Some clones in this sample may be carry-over from other donors' samples.

The sample holds a few counts of this clone. This chain connects TRBV30 to TRBJ1-6; D gene uncertain. The CDR3 consists of 15 residues. V dropped 0 bases and J dropped 7 bases, with 13 bases sitting between them. In germline, CDR1 is GTSNPN, CDR2 SVGIG (reference sequence). Written as DNA, the CDR3 is TGTGCCTGGAGTGTGGAGGCTCCGGGAAATTCACCCCTCCACTTT. Its translation is CAWSVEAPGNSPLHF.

This clone was seen a handful of times. The rearrangement links TRBV5-6 to TRBJ1-2, with D tentatively TRBD1 (5 bases). Germline CDR1 SGHDT, CDR2 YYEEEE. V was cut by 4 bases and J by 8 bases, with 12 bases left in between. CDR3 length: 12 residues. The CDR3 protein is CASSAGFSGYTF. In nucleotides, the CDR3 is TGTGCCAGCAGCGCAGGGTTCTCGGGCTACACCTTC.

This clone was observed a handful of times. The rearrangement uses TRBV6-5 and TRBJ1-2, with 7 bases lining up with TRBD1. CDR3 size: 12 residues. The V gene's germline CDR1 is MNHEY and CDR2 SVGAGI. The junction had 1 base not matched to a gene; V was cut back by 7 bases and J by 2 bases. Here the CDR3 reads CASTQGNYGYTF. CDR3 bases: TGTGCCAGCACACAGGGGAACTATGGCTACACCTTC.

This clone was recorded only once. The chain recombines TRBV6-6 with TRBJ1-4; D remains ambiguous. Per the germline V gene, CDR1 is MNHNY and CDR2 is SVGAGI (reference sequence). The CDR3 covers 15 residues. V lost 4 bases, J lost 0 bases, and 9 bases lay in between. CDR3 coding DNA: TGTGCCAGCAGTTCGACGGGAGCAACTAATGAAAAACTGTTTTTT. Its protein product is CASSSTGATNEKLFF.

V gene TRBV29-1 combines with J gene TRBJ1-1; D unresolved. Looked up from germline, CDR1 is SQVTM and CDR2 is ANQGSEA. The CDR3 has 12 amino acids. The V and J ends lost 6 bases and 0 bases respectively, with 8 bases between them. The chain's CDR3 is CSVRPMNTEAFF. The DNA of the CDR3 is TGCAGCGTCCGTCCCATGAACACTGAAGCTTTCTTT.

Concerning this clone itself: This sample includes further DNA sequences coding for the same CDR3. The V call is TRBV30, the J call TRBJ1-5, with TRBD1 identical over 8 bases. CDR1 GTSNPN and CDR2 SVGIG come from the germline V gene (reference sequence). The J segment lost 1 base and the V segment lost 6 bases, leaving 2 bases of the junction unmatched. The CDR3 has 13 residues. The CDR3 sequence: CACDRGSNQPQHF. In nucleotides, the CDR3 is TGTGCCTGTGACAGGGGCAGCAATCAGCCCCAGCATTTT.

V usage is TRBV30 and J usage is TRBJ1-3, with D tentatively TRBD1 (6 bases). The germline V gene encodes CDR1 GTSNPN and CDR2 SVGIG (reference sequence). The CDR3 runs 13 residues. Trimming cost V 0 bases and J 4 bases, with 7 bases left between them. The CDR3 coding sequence is TGTGCCTGGAGTGTGGGGGCAGGAAACACCATATATTTT. Protein sequence: CAWSVGAGNTIYF.

The chain is built from TRBV6-5 and TRBJ1-1; unclear D gene. The germline gives CDR1 MNHEY, CDR2 SVGAGI. V gave up 0 bases and J gave up 3 bases, with 5 bases separating them. The CDR3 is 13 residues long. The CDR3 sequence is CASSYSADTEAFF. The CDR3 DNA sequence: TGTGCCAGCAGTTACTCGGCGGACACTGAAGCTTTCTTT.

This clone has more than one count but fewer than ten. V gene TRBV25-1 combines with J gene TRBJ1-1; D unresolved. Trimming cost V 7 bases and J 4 bases, with 22 bases left between them. The CDR3 length is 16 residues. The V gene's germline CDR1 is MGHDK and CDR2 SYGVNS. The CDR3, as DNA: TGTGCCAGCATTGAGGCTGGGCAGACCTTGGGCACTGAAGCTTTCTTT. Protein sequence: CASIEAGQTLGTEAFF.

In this sample, this clone turned up a few times. The chain joins TRBV5-6 to TRBJ1-2; 7 bases align to TRBD1. The V and J ends lost 0 bases and 2 bases, in that order; junction bases with no gene match: 7. CDR3 length: 16 residues. The germline CDR1 and CDR2 sequences are SGHDT and YYEEEE. CDR3 sequence: CASSLATGEWNYGYTF. The CDR3 DNA reads as TGTGCCAGCAGCTTGGCTACAGGGGAGTGGAACTATGGCTACACCTTC.

The chain has TRBV30 and TRBJ1-4, with D possibly being TRBD1 (5 bases). The CDR3 contains 13 residues. The V and J ends lost 7 bases and 7 bases respectively, with 16 bases between them. Germline CDR1 reads GTSNPN; CDR2 reads SVGIG (reference sequence). The CDR3 region has the DNA TGTGCCTTTAACCGGGACCCGGGTGAAAAACTGTTTTTT. It translates to CAFNRDPGEKLFF.

The chain employs TRBV6-5 and TRBJ2-1; possibly TRBD1 for D (6 bases). The V and J ends lost 5 bases and 8 bases respectively, with 13 bases between them. CDR1 is MNHEY, CDR2 SVGAGI, per germline. This CDR3 contains 13 residues. Here the CDR3 reads CASSPRGPHEQFF. The CDR3 coding sequence is TGTGCCAGCAGTCCCAGGGGTCCCCATGAGCAGTTCTTC.

The chain couples TRBV6-5 to TRBJ1-2; D might be TRBD1 (5 bases). The germline V gene encodes CDR1 MNHEY and CDR2 SVGAGI. Trimming stripped 11 bases from V and 8 bases from J, with 15 bases between. The CDR3 is made up of 11 amino acids. The CDR3 sequence: CADKTEKGYTF. The CDR3 region has the DNA TGTGCCGATAAGACAGAGAAAGGCTACACCTTC.

The chain uses TRBV28 and TRBJ2-5; tentatively, D is TRBD2 (7 bases). V lost 6 bases and J 2 bases, leaving 16 bases between the germline ends. Germline CDR1 reads MDHEN; CDR2 reads SYDVKM. The CDR3 is 15 residues long. The CDR3 loop is CASSPRRGGQETQYF. In DNA form, the CDR3 reads TGTGCCAGCAGCCCTCGGAGGGGGGGTCAAGAGACCCAGTACTTC.

The table lists this clone with a few counts. The chain employs TRBV30 and TRBJ2-2; D gene unclear. Per germline, CDR1 GTSNPN and CDR2 SVGIG (reference sequence). The CDR3 totals 13 residues. The V and J ends lost 2 bases and 7 bases respectively, with 11 bases between them. CDR3 DNA sequence: TGTGCCTGGAGTAGGGAAGGTGGCGGGGAGCTGTTTTTT. Translating gives CAWSREGGGELFF.

This clone was picked up a small number of times. The chain combines TRBV30 with TRBJ2-5; 7 bases align to TRBD1. CDR1 GTSNPN and CDR2 SVGIG come from the germline V gene (reference sequence). V was clipped by 2 bases and J by 2 bases; unmatched bases: 5. This CDR3 comprises 14 residues. The CDR3 is CAWSNTGDQETQYF. The CDR3 DNA is TGTGCCTGGAGTAATACAGGGGATCAAGAGACCCAGTACTTC.

This clone was picked up a small number of times. V and J are TRBV6-5 and TRBJ2-7, with D uncertain. The CDR3 is 14 amino acids. Germline values: CDR1 MNHEY, CDR2 SVGAGI. V was trimmed by 5 bases and J by 3 bases, leaving 14 bases between them. The CDR3 loop is CASSKGSGRYEQYF. The CDR3, as DNA: TGTGCCAGCAGTAAAGGATCCGGCCGCTACGAGCAGTACTTC.

There are a few counts of this clone. The chain couples TRBV5-6 to TRBJ1-6; D gene ambiguous. The length of the CDR3 is 15 residues. Germline CDR1 and CDR2: SGHDT and YYEEEE. V was cut by 3 bases and J by 5 bases, with 12 bases left in between. The CDR3, as DNA: TGTGCCAGCAGCTCCCGCAGGCTGAATAATTCACCCCTCCACTTT. It specifies CASSSRRLNNSPLHF.